Shown below are 26 T cell receptor beta chains from a single sample sequenced in a study of OX40 agonist ivuxolimab in advanced cancers. Clones were sequenced by immunoSEQ multiplex PCR, and TCRdb holds only the in-frame ones, with some missing. The sample lists some 80,000 clones, over 85% occurring once. Sequencing was performed on CD4+ or CD8+ T cells sorted from blood, taken in a trial of the OX40 agonist ivuxolimab. These receptors were taken from an adult with an advanced solid tumor such as melanoma, head and neck, liver or kidney cancer.

The chain couples TRBV10-3 to TRBJ1-2, with 7 bases fitting TRBD1. This CDR3 has 13 amino acids. V lost 2 bases to trimming and J lost 7 bases; unmatched junction nucleotides: 4. The germline V gene encodes CDR1 ENHRY and CDR2 SYGVKD. CDR3 region: CAISERGGLGYTF. The CDR3 coding sequence is TGTGCCATCAGTGAGCGAGGGGGCCTTGGCTACACCTTC.

The chain has TRBV29-1 and TRBJ2-7; D is tentatively TRBD1 or TRBD2 (5 bases each). Trimming removed 7 bases from V and 2 bases from J, with 21 bases in between. This CDR3 has 15 residues. Germline V gene lookup returns CDR1 SQVTM and CDR2 ANQGSEA. The CDR3 DNA reads as TGCAGCGCCCCCGTGAGGGCAGGGCCTACCTACGAGCAGTACTTC. It translates to CSAPVRAGPTYEQYF.

The chain has TRBV18 and TRBJ2-4, with D perhaps TRBD2 (5 bases). This CDR3 spans 14 amino acids. The V end was cut by 2 bases, the J end by 4 bases, with 9 bases between. From germline, CDR1 is KGHSH and CDR2 LQKENI. In DNA form, the CDR3 reads TGTGCCAGCTCACCAGAGGGAAAAAAAAACATTCAGTACTTC. Its protein product is CASSPEGKKNIQYF. The complete variable domain, with remaining parts taken from reference TRBV18 and TRBJ2-4, reads NAGVMQNPRHLVRRRGQEARLRCSPMKGHSHVYWYRQLPEEGLKFMVYLQKENIIDESGMPKERFSAEFPKEGPSILRIQQVVRGDSAAYFCASSPEGKKNIQYFGAGTRLSVL.

The chain links TRBV19 to TRBJ1-5, with 7 bases matching TRBD1. The germline gives CDR1 LNHDA, CDR2 SQIVND (reference sequence). Germline trimming cut 5 bases from V and 7 bases from J; bases unmatched to any gene: 11. This CDR3 has 15 amino acids. CDR3 residues: CASSARQGVGQPQHF. CDR3 DNA sequence: TGTGCCAGTAGTGCCCGCCAGGGGGTGGGGCAGCCCCAGCATTTT. The whole variable domain, remainder taken from reference TRBV19 and TRBJ1-5, is DGGITQSPKYLFRKEGQNVTLSCEQNLNHDAMYWYRQDPGQGLRLIYYSQIVNDFQKGDIAEGYSVSREKKESFPLTVTSAQKNPTAFYLCASSARQGVGQPQHFGDGTRLSIL.

The rearrangement joins TRBV9 to TRBJ2-1, with no clear D. There are 12 residues in the CDR3. CDR1 is SGDLS and CDR2 is YYNGEE in the germline V gene. V lost 0 bases, J lost 8 bases, and 6 bases lay in between. CDR3 amino acids: CASSVDWDEQFF. The CDR3 DNA is TGTGCCAGCAGCGTAGATTGGGATGAGCAGTTCTTC.

The chain couples TRBV4-1 to TRBJ2-3; D is perhaps TRBD1 (6 bases). Looked up from germline, CDR1 is MGHRA and CDR2 is YSYEKL. CDR3 length: 13 residues. CDR3 loop: CAGGTTTGDTQYF. The DNA for the CDR3 is TGCGCAGGGGGAACGACAACCGGAGATACGCAGTATTTT.

The genes are TRBV19 and TRBJ1-2, with TRBD1 identical over 7 bases. In germline, CDR1 is LNHDA, CDR2 SQIVND (reference sequence). Trimming removed 5 bases from V and 2 bases from J; junction bases left unmatched: 8. This CDR3 contains 15 residues. The DNA for the CDR3 is TGTGCCAGTAGTCCAGAGGTGGGACAGAACTATGGCTACACCTTC. Encoded protein: CASSPEVGQNYGYTF. The full variable domain, its missing parts supplied by reference TRBV19 and TRBJ1-2, is DGGITQSPKYLFRKEGQNVTLSCEQNLNHDAMYWYRQDPGQGLRLIYYSQIVNDFQKGDIAEGYSVSREKKESFPLTVTSAQKNPTAFYLCASSPEVGQNYGYTFGSGTRLTVV.

V is TRBV21-1 and J is TRBJ2-7; the table's D call, TRBD1, has no DNA check behind it. TRBV21-1 is termed a pseudogene. CDR3 length: 15 amino acids. The CDR3 coding sequence is TGTGCCAGCAGCACCATTAAGGGACAGCACTACGAGCAGTACTTC. This translates into CASSTIKGQHYEQYF.

V is TRBV10-3 and J is TRBJ2-3; 9 bases line up with TRBD2. CDR1 and CDR2 (germline): ENHRY, SYGVKD. Unmatched junction bases numbered 8, after V lost 4 bases and J lost 0 bases. CDR3 length: 17 amino acids. CDR3 protein: CAISGASGAISTDTQYF. DNA for the CDR3: TGTGCCATCAGTGGGGCTAGCGGGGCCATAAGCACAGATACGCAGTATTTT.

The V and J genes are TRBV7-9 and TRBJ1-2; TRBD1 matches at 9 bases. The CDR3 contains 15 residues. CDR1 SEHNR and CDR2 FQNEAQ come from the germline V gene (reference sequence). With 0 bases clipped from V and 4 bases from J, the junction kept 3 bases outside the gene matches. The DNA of the CDR3 is TGTGCCAGCAGCTTAGCCGGGACAGGGCTCTATGGCTACACCTTC. Translation: CASSLAGTGLYGYTF.

This chain joins TRBV5-4 and TRBJ2-1, with D unresolved. This CDR3 is built from 12 residues. Trimming took off 4 bases at V and 9 bases at J, with 11 bases between the two ends. Germline loops: CDR1 SGHNT, CDR2 YYREEE (reference sequence). The CDR3 DNA sequence: TGTGCCAGCAGCGATTACATCAGTGAGCAGTTCTTC. Protein product: CASSDYISEQFF.

The chain joins TRBV6-5 to TRBJ1-3, with D hard to call. Per germline, CDR1 MNHEY and CDR2 SVGAGI. Trimming left V 4 bases short and J 0 bases short, with 10 bases between. The CDR3 is 15 amino acids. The chain's CDR3 is CASSSSRFSGNTIYF. The CDR3 coding sequence is TGTGCCAGCAGTTCCTCCCGTTTCTCTGGAAACACCATATATTTT.

The genes are TRBV15 and TRBJ2-1; TRBD1 matches at 8 bases. CDR1 LNHNV and CDR2 YYDKDF come from the germline V gene (reference sequence). The CDR3 covers 17 residues. V lost 2 bases and J lost 0; bases outside the gene matches: 6. The CDR3 nucleotides are TGTGCCACCAGCAGACTGGGGACAGGAAGCTCCTACAATGAGCAGTTCTTC. Encoded protein: CATSRLGTGSSYNEQFF.

A single count supports this clone. The chain carries TRBV11-2 and TRBJ2-7; the D gene is possibly TRBD1 (6 bases). The CDR3 extends over 15 amino acids. V gave up 5 bases and J gave up 5 bases, with 19 bases separating them. CDR1 SGHAT and CDR2 FQNNGV come from the germline V gene. The CDR3 nucleotides are TGTGCCAGCAGCCTACTGCAGGGGAAAGGCAACGAGCAGTACTTC. Its protein is CASSLLQGKGNEQYF. Drawing the rest from reference TRBV11-2 and TRBJ2-7, the complete variable domain is EAGVAQSPRYKIIEKRQSVAFWCNPISGHATLYWYQQILGQGPKLLIQFQNNGVVDDSQLPKDRFSAERLKGVDSTLKIQPAKLEDSAVYLCASSLLQGKGNEQYFGPGTRLTVT.

The V and J genes are TRBV5-6 and TRBJ2-3, with 9 bases fitting TRBD1. Germline assignment: CDR1 SGHDT and CDR2 YYEEEE. CDR3 size: 16 residues. After removal of 6 bases from V and 3 bases from J, the junction contained 11 bases not matched to a gene. CDR3 DNA: TGTGCCAGCAACATCATAGACAGGGGGGGGACAGATACGCAGTATTTT. Its translation: CASNIIDRGGTDTQYF. Drawing the rest from reference TRBV5-6 and TRBJ2-3, the complete variable domain is DAGVTQSPTHLIKTRGQQVTLRCSPKSGHDTVSWYQQALGQGPQFIFQYYEEEERQRGNFPDRFSGHQFPNYSSELNVNALLLGDSALYLCASNIIDRGGTDTQYFGPGTRLTVL.

The V call is TRBV6-5, the J call TRBJ2-7, with D tentatively TRBD1 (6 bases). Trimming removed 6 bases at V and 0 bases at J, with 9 bases between. The CDR3 is made up of 13 amino acids. Per the germline V gene, CDR1 is MNHEY and CDR2 is SVGAGI. CDR3 region: CASRQGSSYEQYF. Here the CDR3 DNA reads TGTGCCAGCAGACAGGGAAGCTCCTACGAGCAGTACTTC.

The chain combines TRBV2 with TRBJ1-4, with 8 nucleotides matching TRBD1. CDR3 length equals 13 residues. The V gene's germline CDR1 is SNHLY and CDR2 FYNNEI. J lost 8 bases, V lost 8 bases, and 7 bases had no gene match. CDR3 bases: TGTGCCAGCCGGGCAGGGGGCACCGAAAAACTGTTTTTT. Residues: CASRAGGTEKLFF.

This clone was recorded once. The chain carries TRBV15 and TRBJ2-4, with D perhaps TRBD1 (5 bases). Per the germline V gene, CDR1 is LNHNV and CDR2 is YYDKDF (reference sequence). The CDR3 has 18 residues. Deletions cut 5 bases from V and 0 bases from J, with 20 bases between. The CDR3 region has the DNA TGTGCCACCAGCCCAGGCCTAAGGCAGGGCCTAGCCAAAAACATTCAGTACTTC. This sequence encodes CATSPGLRQGLAKNIQYF.

This clone was detected a few times. The rearrangement links TRBV27 to TRBJ1-1; the match to TRBD1 covers 7 bases. Germline trimming cut 10 bases from V and 7 bases from J; bases unmatched to any gene: 18. In germline, CDR1 is MNHEY, CDR2 SMNVEV (reference sequence). There are 15 residues in the CDR3. The CDR3 loop is CATSRSGAGGNEAFF. The CDR3 region has the DNA TGTGCCACCAGCCGGAGCGGGGCAGGGGGGAATGAAGCTTTCTTT.

Points on this clone: This same CDR3 is encoded by further DNA sequences in the sample. CDR3 loop: CASSKAGVNNEQFF. CDR3 DNA sequence: TGTGCCAGCAGTAAAGCGGGGGTAAACAATGAGCAGTTCTTC. The V call is TRBV11-2, the J call TRBJ2-1, with TRBD2 matching over 8 bases. Germline V gene lookup returns CDR1 SGHAT and CDR2 FQNNGV. J gave up 5 bases and V 6 bases, and 6 bases lay outside the gene matches. The CDR3 length is 14 residues.

This rearrangement joins TRBV5-1 to TRBJ1-2, with D unclear. This CDR3 has 15 amino acids. CDR1 is SGHRS and CDR2 is YFSETQ in the germline V gene. Between the trimmed V and J ends, which lost 0 bases and 0 bases, there was a span of 9 bases. In DNA form, the CDR3 reads TGCGCCAGCAGCTTGGGGACGCTCCCTAACTATGGCTACACCTTC. This translates into CASSLGTLPNYGYTF. The variable domain in full, completed from reference TRBV5-1 and TRBJ1-2, reads KAGVTQTPRYLIKTRGQQVTLSCSPISGHRSVSWYQQTPGQGLQFLFEYFSETQRNKGNFPGRFSGRQFSNSRSEMNVSTLELGDSALYLCASSLGTLPNYGYTFGSGTRLTVV.

The J gene is TRBJ2-2, the V gene TRBV5-1; 11 bases are a match to TRBD2. The CDR3 runs to 14 residues. The ends lost 3 bases at V and 7 bases at J; junction bases unmatched: 2. The germline V gene encodes CDR1 SGHRS and CDR2 YFSETQ. The CDR3 loop is CASSSLAGDGELFF. DNA of the CDR3: TGCGCCAGCAGCTCACTAGCGGGAGACGGGGAGCTGTTTTTT.

The rearrangement joins TRBV7-9 to TRBJ2-3, with 7 bases fitting TRBD1. The CDR3 is made up of 14 amino acids. Trimming at V came to 3 bases and at J to 6 bases, leaving 6 bases not matched to a gene. CDR1 and CDR2 (germline): SEHNR, FQNEAQ (reference sequence). The CDR3 sequence: CASSLRGGGDTQYF. The CDR3 nucleotides read TGTGCCAGCAGCTTGAGAGGGGGCGGGGATACGCAGTATTTT.

This sequence joins TRBV2 and TRBJ2-7; either TRBD1 or TRBD2 may supply D (5 bases each). The CDR3 has 16 amino acids. Germline-derived CDR1 and CDR2 are SNHLY and FYNNEI. Deletions cut 3 bases from V and 2 bases from J, with 17 bases between. CDR3 in amino acids: CASSEGPIGGAYEQYF. CDR3 DNA sequence: TGTGCCAGCAGTGAGGGACCGATCGGAGGAGCCTACGAGCAGTACTTC.

This clone has just one count. This sequence joins TRBV7-9 and TRBJ2-1, with D perhaps TRBD2 (6 bases). There are 15 residues in the CDR3. Between the trimmed V and J ends, which lost 5 bases and 2 bases, there was a span of 13 bases. Germline loops: CDR1 SEHNR, CDR2 FQNEAQ (reference sequence). The CDR3 loop reads CASSTGTAAYNEQFF. For the CDR3, the DNA is TGTGCCAGCAGCACCGGGACTGCCGCCTACAATGAGCAGTTCTTC. Full variable domain (missing parts from reference TRBV7-9 and TRBJ2-1): DTGVSQNPRHKITKRGQNVTFRCDPISEHNRLYWYRQTLGQGPEFLTYFQNEAQLEKSRLLSDRFSAERPKGSFSTLEIQRTEQGDSAMYLCASSTGTAAYNEQFFGPGTRLTVL.

This clone was recorded once. This chain uses TRBV11-3 with TRBJ2-7; 12 positions agree with TRBD1. The V gene's germline CDR1 is SGHNT and CDR2 YENEEA. CDR3 length: 16 amino acids. V lost 3 bases to trimming and J lost 6 bases; unmatched junction nucleotides: 9. This CDR3 reads CASSFSPGDRGREQYF. The DNA of the CDR3 is TGTGCCAGCAGCTTTAGTCCCGGGGACAGGGGGCGCGAGCAGTACTTC.